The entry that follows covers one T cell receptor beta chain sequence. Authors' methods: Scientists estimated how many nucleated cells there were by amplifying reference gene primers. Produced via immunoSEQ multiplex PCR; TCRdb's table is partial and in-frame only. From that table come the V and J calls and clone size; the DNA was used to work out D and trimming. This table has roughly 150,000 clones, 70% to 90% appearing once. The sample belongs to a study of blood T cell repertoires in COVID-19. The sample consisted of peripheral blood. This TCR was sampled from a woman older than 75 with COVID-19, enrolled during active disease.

The CDR3: CASSPGTSGNEQFF. DNA for the CDR3: TGTGCCAGCAGCCCTGGGACTAGCGGCAATGAGCAGTTCTTC. V gene TRBV9 combines with J gene TRBJ2-1; TRBD2 aligns across 11 bases. Germline V gives CDR1 SGDLS, CDR2 YYNGEE. V lost 4 bases and J lost 6; bases outside the gene matches: 3. This CDR3 contains 14 residues.